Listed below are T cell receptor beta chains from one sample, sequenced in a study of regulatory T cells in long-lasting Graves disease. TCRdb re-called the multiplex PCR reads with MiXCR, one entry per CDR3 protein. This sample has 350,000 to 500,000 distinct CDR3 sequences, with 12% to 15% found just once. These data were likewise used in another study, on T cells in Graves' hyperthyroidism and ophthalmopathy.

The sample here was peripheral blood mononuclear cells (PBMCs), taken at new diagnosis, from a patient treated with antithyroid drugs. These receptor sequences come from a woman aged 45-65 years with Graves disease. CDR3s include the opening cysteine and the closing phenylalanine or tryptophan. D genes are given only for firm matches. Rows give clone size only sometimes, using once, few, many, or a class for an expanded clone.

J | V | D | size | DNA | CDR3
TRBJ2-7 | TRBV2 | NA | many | TGTGCCAGCAGTGAACTACCTGCCTCAGGGTACTTC | CASSELPASGYF
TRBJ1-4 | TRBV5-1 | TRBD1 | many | TGCGCCAGCAGCTTCACGACAGGGAGGCGTGAAAAACTGTTTTTT | CASSFTTGRREKLFF
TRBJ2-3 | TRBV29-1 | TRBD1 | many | TGCAGCGTTGAATTTGCAGGGGGAGATACGCAGTATTTT | CSVEFAGGDTQYF
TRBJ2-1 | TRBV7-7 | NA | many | TGTGCCAGCAGCTTCGCGGGATCCTTGAATGAGCAGTTCTTC | CASSFAGSLNEQFF
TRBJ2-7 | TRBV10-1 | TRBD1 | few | TGCGCCAGCAGTGAGTCGAGACAGGGAAACTACGAGCAGTACTTC | CASSESRQGNYEQYF
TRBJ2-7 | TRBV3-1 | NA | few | TGTGCCAGCAGCCACAGGGACTTACCCTACGAGCAGTACTTC | CASSHRDLPYEQYF
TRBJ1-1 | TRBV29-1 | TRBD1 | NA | TGCAGCGTTCCGACAGGGGGCACTGAAGCTTTCTTT | CSVPTGGTEAFF
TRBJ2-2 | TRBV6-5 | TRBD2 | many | TGTGCCAGCAGTTACGGGAGGGACACCGGGGAGCTGTTTTTT | CASSYGRDTGELFF
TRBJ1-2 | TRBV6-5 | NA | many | TGTGCCAGCAGTTACGGGCCAGGGCCAGCAGCTAACTATGGCTACACCTTC | CASSYGPGPAANYGYTF
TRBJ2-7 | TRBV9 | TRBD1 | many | TGTGCCAGCAGCGGATCGGGACAGCCCTACGAGCAGTACTTC | CASSGSGQPYEQYF
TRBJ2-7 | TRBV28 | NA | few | TGTGCCACCGCTTGGAGCCACGAGCAGTACTTC | CATAWSHEQYF
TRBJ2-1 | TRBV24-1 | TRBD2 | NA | TGTGCCACCAGTGTTCAGCGGGGCGAGCAGTTCTTC | CATSVQRGEQFF
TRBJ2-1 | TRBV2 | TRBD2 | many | TGTGCCACCAAGAGGACTAGCGGGGCCTACAATGAGCAGTTCTTC | CATKRTSGAYNEQFF
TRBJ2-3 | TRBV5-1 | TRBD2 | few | TGCGCCAGCAGCCGGCGGGAGCGAGATACGCAGTATTTT | CASSRRERDTQYF
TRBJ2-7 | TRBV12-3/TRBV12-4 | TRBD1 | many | TGTGCCAGCAGTTTAGCGGGACAGCCGTACGAGCAGTACTTC | CASSLAGQPYEQYF
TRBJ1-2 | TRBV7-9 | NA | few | TGTGCCAGCAGACCTACCAGTGGCTACACCTTC | CASRPTSGYTF
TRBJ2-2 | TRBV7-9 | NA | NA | TGTGCCAGCAGCCTATTAGGGCGGGACACCGGGGAGCTGTTTTTT | CASSLLGRDTGELFF
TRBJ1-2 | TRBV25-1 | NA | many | TGTGCCAGCAGTGAATATGCGGACAACTATGGCTACACCTTC | CASSEYADNYGYTF
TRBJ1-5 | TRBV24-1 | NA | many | TGTGCCACCAGTGATTCGGGCAGCCCAAACGGGGATAGCAATCAGCCCCAGCATTTT | CATSDSGSPNGDSNQPQHF
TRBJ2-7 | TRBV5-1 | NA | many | TGCGCCAGCAGCGGGGGTAAATCCTACGAGCAGTACTTC | CASSGGKSYEQYF
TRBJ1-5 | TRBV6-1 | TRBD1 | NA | TGTGCCAGCAGGCCGTCGATGGCACAGGGGGCCCCCCGGAATCAGCCCCAGCATTTT | CASRPSMAQGAPRNQPQHF
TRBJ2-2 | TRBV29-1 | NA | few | TGCAGCGTTGACCGCGGGACGAACACCGGGGAGCTGTTTTTT | CSVDRGTNTGELFF